This TCR beta chain appears in the sequencing data of a study of cytomegalovirus exposure and HLA in healthy donors. Trimming cost V 6 bases and J 2 bases, with 17 bases left between them. Germline CDR1 reads MNHNY; CDR2 reads SVGAGI (reference sequence). The CDR3 sequence is 16 residues long. Concerning this clone itself: Its antigen is currently unknown.

Study-wide points: Prior analysis indicated that the majority of TCR beta V segments exhibited productivity approximately 87% or approximately 30% of the time. There were several of the most significant clusters that appeared linked to common viral pathogens in a later analysis.

PCR employed 60 Vbeta and 13 Jbeta primers. Profiling relied on immunoSEQ multiplex PCR, and the TCRdb table lists in-frame clones only, not all of them. The table shows some 90,000 clones, with more than 60% occurring only once. The donors comprised healthy bone marrow donors. The V and J genes are TRBV6-6 and TRBJ1-5; weak D call: TRBD1 (5 bases). The sequenced sample was PBMCs. This receptor was obtained from a middle-aged man in good health and CMV-seronegative. Here the CDR3 reads CASSNYASGGNQPQHF. DNA for the CDR3: TGTGCCAGCAGCAATTATGCCTCGGGGGGCAATCAGCCCCAGCATTTT.